The present entry profiles one TCR beta chain with its context. Specified treatment: preoperative locoregional IRX-2 cytokine immunotherapy. This phase Ib study tested locoregional IRX-2 cytokine immunotherapy given before surgery. Sequencing used immunoSEQ multiplex PCR; TCRdb keeps in-frame clones, though not all of them. The sample lists tens of thousands of clones; approximately 80% were seen once. The sample is drawn from a study of preoperative IRX-2 immunotherapy in early breast cancer. The CDR3 contains 13 residues. V was shortened by 5 bases and J by 0 bases, with 8 bases between the two germline ends.

The chain couples TRBV7-1 to TRBJ2-7; D gene ambiguous. TRBV7-1 is an ORF, with its function uncertain. The starting material was lymph node tissue, obtained after IRX-2 immunotherapy. The sequence was collected from a human donor with breast cancer. CDR3 region: CASSPRHSYEQYF. The CDR3 coding sequence is TGTGCCAGCAGCCCCCGACACTCCTACGAGCAGTACTTC.